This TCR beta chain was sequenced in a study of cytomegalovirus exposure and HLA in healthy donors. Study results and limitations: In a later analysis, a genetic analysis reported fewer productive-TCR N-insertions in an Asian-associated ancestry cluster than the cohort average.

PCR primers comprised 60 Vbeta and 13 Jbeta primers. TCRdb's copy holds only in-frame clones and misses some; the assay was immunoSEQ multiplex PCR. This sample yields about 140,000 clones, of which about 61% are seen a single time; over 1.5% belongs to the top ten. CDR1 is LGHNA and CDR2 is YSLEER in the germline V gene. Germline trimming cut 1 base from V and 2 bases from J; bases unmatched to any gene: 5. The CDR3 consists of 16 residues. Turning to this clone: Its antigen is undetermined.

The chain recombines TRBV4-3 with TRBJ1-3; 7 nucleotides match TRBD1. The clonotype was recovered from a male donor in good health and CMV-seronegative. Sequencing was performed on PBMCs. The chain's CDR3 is CASSQVGRGTGNTIYF. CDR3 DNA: TGCGCCAGCAGCCAAGTGGGCAGGGGGACTGGAAACACCATATATTTT.